Listed here is a single T cell receptor beta chain. Primers included in the PCR were 60 Vbeta and 13 Jbeta primers. TCRdb's table, derived via immunoSEQ multiplex PCR, lists solely in-frame clones and lacks some. The table has some 140,000 clones, around 79% seen once; the top ten hold 8.8%. These data come from a study of cytomegalovirus exposure and HLA in healthy donors. This TCR derives from a woman aged 45-60 years in good health and CMV-seropositive. Sequenced material: PBMCs.

CDR3 in amino acids: CATTRGGTENYGYTF. CDR3 bases: TGTGCCACCACGAGAGGCGGGACAGAAAACTATGGCTACACCTTC. The V call is TRBV15, the J call TRBJ1-2; the match to TRBD1 covers 7 bases. The germline CDR1 and CDR2 sequences are LNHNV and YYDKDF (reference sequence). The CDR3 has 15 residues. The J segment lost 2 bases and the V segment lost 7 bases, leaving 10 bases of the junction unmatched.